Below are 18 T cell receptor beta chains sequenced from a single sample in a study of regulatory T cells in long-lasting Graves disease. Documented time point: newly diagnosed GD, antithyroid drugs for less than 3 months. Construction of the TCR library relied on RNA isolated from PBMCs. Construction of the TCR beta libraries employed iRepertoire HTBI primers in conjunction with Arm-PCR of CDR3 regions. TCRdb reprocessed the multiplex PCR reads via MiXCR and lists one record per CDR3 protein. The data hold approximately 350,000 distinct CDR3 sequences, with 16% observed a single time. These data also featured in a second study, about T cells in Graves' hyperthyroidism and ophthalmopathy.

This specimen was peripheral blood mononuclear cells (PBMCs), taken at new diagnosis, from a patient treated with antithyroid drugs. Receptor source: a man aged 40-55 years with Graves disease.

The rearrangement joins TRBV7-9 to TRBJ2-1; 12 bases map to TRBD2. Trimming took 5 bases from V and 0 from J; bases not matched to a gene: 11. CDR3 size: 19 residues. CDR1 is SEHNR, CDR2 FQNEAQ, per germline (reference sequence). CDR3 nucleotide sequence: TGTGCCAGCAGCCCCCAGGGACTAGCGGGTACCTCCTCCTACAATGAGCAGTTCTTC. Translation gives CASSPQGLAGTSSYNEQFF.

J is TRBJ2-3 and V is TRBV7-9; no clear D gene. The DNA matches TRBJ2-1 better at its end, which makes the J call doubtful. This CDR3 is built from 12 residues. Germline CDR1 and CDR2: SEHNR and FQNEAQ (reference sequence). This CDR3 is CASSSGPREQFF. The CDR3 DNA follows: TGTGCCAGCAGCTCTGGACCCCGGGAGCAGTTCTTC.

This clonotype was recorded many times. V and J are TRBV20-1 and TRBJ2-5; D possibly corresponds to TRBD1 (7 bases). V lost 3 bases and J 14 bases, leaving 22 bases between the germline ends. Germline assignment: CDR1 DFQATT and CDR2 SNEGSKA (reference sequence). There are 13 residues in the CDR3. The CDR3 region has the DNA TGCAGTGCTAGGCAGGGGCCGCGGGACAGCCTTTACTTC. This encodes CSARQGPRDSLYF.

This clonotype appeared many times. The gene calls are TRBV2 and TRBJ2-3; 8 nucleotides agree with TRBD2. CDR3 length: 13 residues. The ends lost 6 bases at V and 5 bases at J; junction bases unmatched: 4. Germline V gene data show CDR1 as SNHLY and CDR2 as FYNNEI. The CDR3 DNA reads TGTGCCAGCAGCGGGGGGGGGGGAGATACGCAGTATTTT. This encodes CASSGGGGDTQYF. Full variable domain (rest looked up from reference TRBV2 and TRBJ2-3): EPEVTQTPSHQVTQMGQEVILRCVPISNHLYFYWYRQILGQKVEFLVSFYNNEISEKSEIFDDQFSVERPDGSNFTLKIRSTKLEDSAMYFCASSGGGGDTQYFGPGTRLTVL.

This chain joins TRBV12-5 and TRBJ2-3; TRBD2 agrees at 12 bases. CDR1 and CDR2 (germline): LGHNT, FRNRAP. Germline trimming cut 6 bases from V and 6 bases from J; bases unmatched to any gene: 13. The CDR3 runs 17 residues. CDR3 in amino acids: CASGRVRLAGVDDTQYF. Here the CDR3 DNA reads TGTGCTAGTGGACGTGTAAGACTAGCGGGGGTCGACGATACGCAGTATTTT.

A few counts support this clonotype. A much larger clone differs from this one at a single base, so this may be a read error. DNA for the CDR3: TGTGTCAGCTCACCAGGGAGGGGCTACACCTTC. Translating it yields CVSSPGRGYTF. The V and J genes are TRBV18 and TRBJ1-2; possible D gene TRBD1, 5 bases. The CDR3 sequence is 11 residues long. CDR1 and CDR2 from the germline V gene are KGHSH and LQKENI.

This clonotype was seen ten or more times. CDR3 bases: TGTGCCAGCACCCCTCTCTCGGGGGGGGCCGCCTACGAGCAGTACTTC. Its translation is CASTPLSGGAAYEQYF. The chain carries TRBV7-2 and TRBJ2-7, with 8 bases aligning to TRBD2. J gave up 2 bases and V 7 bases, and 13 bases lay outside the gene matches. Looked up from germline, CDR1 is SGHTA and CDR2 is FQGNSA. The CDR3 is 16 residues long.

This clonotype was seen more than once but under ten times. This may come from a read error, since a much larger clone is one base off. This is likely a read error, given that the CDR3 carries no conserved phenylalanine or tryptophan at its end. The chain combines TRBV29-1 with TRBJ2-7; D perhaps matches TRBD1 (5 bases). Germline V gene data show CDR1 as SQVTM and CDR2 as ANQGSEA. The CDR3 is 14 amino acids. V lost 5 bases and J 4 bases, leaving 18 bases between the germline ends. This CDR3 reads CSVWLRGVTYEQYS. The CDR3 nucleotides are TGCAGCGTTTGGCTTAGGGGTGTCACGTACGAGCAGTACTCC.

This clonotype was observed many times. The chain couples TRBV5-1 to TRBJ1-4; TRBD1 might be the D (5 bases). Germline CDR1 and CDR2: SGHRS and YFSETQ. The ends were cut back, 2 bases at V and 5 bases at J, with 13 bases in the middle. The CDR3 runs to 15 residues. Here the CDR3 DNA reads TGCGCCAGCAGCTTAGGCGACAGCGAGAATGAAAAACTGTTTTTT. Protein product: CASSLGDSENEKLFF.

In this sample, this clonotype turned up many times. The chain's CDR3 is CASSLGRATGELFF. In DNA, the CDR3 is TGCGCCAGCAGCTTGGGGAGGGCCACCGGGGAGCTGTTTTTT. This chain connects TRBV5-1 to TRBJ2-2, with D tentatively TRBD2 (6 bases). CDR1 and CDR2 from the germline V gene are SGHRS and YFSETQ. V shed 0 bases and J shed 4 bases, with 7 bases lying between them. This CDR3 has 14 residues.

This clonotype appeared a few times. The chain employs TRBV5-5 and TRBJ1-4; D gene unclear. Germline V gives CDR1 SGHKS, CDR2 YYEKEE (reference sequence). The CDR3 totals 12 residues. V was clipped by 1 base and J by 8 bases, with 6 bases between them. CDR3 bases: TGTGCCAGCAGCTTGACGGGAGAAAAACTGTTTTTT. The encoded protein is CASSLTGEKLFF.

This clonotype was observed a few times. The V gene is TRBV5-4, the J gene TRBJ2-3; TRBD2 matches at 10 bases. This CDR3 has 15 residues. The V and J ends lost 1 base and 5 bases, in that order; junction bases with no gene match: 4. Germline CDR1 is SGHNT and CDR2 is YYREEE (reference sequence). The DNA for the CDR3 is TGTGCCAGCAGCTTGTCAGCGGGGGGGCAAGATACGCAGTATTTT. It encodes CASSLSAGGQDTQYF.

This clonotype was observed many times. This chain joins TRBV28 and TRBJ2-3, with a weak D call TRBD2 (6 bases). The CDR3 consists of 14 residues. V gave up 2 bases and J gave up 4 bases, with 10 bases separating them. The germline V gene has CDR1 MDHEN and CDR2 SYDVKM. The CDR3 region has the DNA TGTGCCAGCAGTTTAGGTGGGGGGTCAGATACGCAGTATTTT. It yields the protein CASSLGGGSDTQYF. Combining the CDR3 with reference TRBV28 and TRBJ2-3 gives the whole variable domain DVKVTQSSRYLVKRTGEKVFLECVQDMDHENMFWYRQDPGLGLRLIYFSYDVKMKEKGDIPEGYSVSREKKERFSLILESASTNQTSMYLCASSLGGGSDTQYFGPGTRLTVL.

This clonotype was recorded many times. This chain links TRBV28 with TRBJ2-1; perhaps TRBD2 as D (6 bases). V lost 2 bases to trimming and J lost 0 bases, with 14 bases between them. The CDR3 runs to 17 residues. Germline V gene sequence: CDR1 MDHEN, CDR2 SYDVKM. For the CDR3, the DNA is TGTGCCAGCAGTTTAGATTTTGGGAGGACCTCCTACAATGAGCAGTTCTTC. It translates to CASSLDFGRTSYNEQFF.

The chain uses TRBV6-6 and TRBJ2-6, with D perhaps TRBD2 (7 bases). Looked up from germline, CDR1 is MNHNY and CDR2 is SVGAGI (reference sequence). V lost 0 bases, J lost 0 bases, and 15 bases lay in between. The CDR3 is 19 amino acids. The DNA of the CDR3 is TGTGCCAGCAGTTACTCGGGGGGGCCCCTAACCTCTGGGGCCAACGTCCTGACTTTC. This translates into CASSYSGGPLTSGANVLTF.

This clonotype was observed a few times. The chain joins TRBV4-1 to TRBJ2-3; 13 positions agree with TRBD2. V shed 2 bases and J 10 bases; nucleotides not matched to a gene: 6. The CDR3 spans 15 residues. CDR1 is MGHRA and CDR2 is YSYEKL in the germline V gene. The CDR3 sequence: CASSQTTSGGLAQYF. In nucleotides, the CDR3 is TGCGCCAGCAGCCAAACGACTAGCGGGGGGTTGGCGCAGTATTTT.

This clonotype has at least ten counts. V is TRBV20-1 and J is TRBJ2-1; 10 bases are shared with TRBD2. CDR1 and CDR2 (germline): DFQATT, SNEGSKA (reference sequence). The CDR3 loop spans 16 amino acids. V lost 0 bases, J lost 8 bases, and 10 bases stayed unmatched. CDR3 nucleotides: TGCAGTGCTAGAGATTCTAGCGGGGGAGGTGTGGATGAGCAGTTCTTC. Amino acids: CSARDSSGGGVDEQFF.

This clonotype has ten or more counts. The CDR3 region has the DNA TGTGCCAGCAGTGCAGGGTACACTGAAGCTTTCTTT. It translates to CASSAGYTEAFF. This sequence joins TRBV11-2 and TRBJ1-1, with D tentatively TRBD1 (5 bases). The ends were cut back, 6 bases at V and 3 bases at J, with 8 bases in the middle. The length of the CDR3 is 12 residues. The V gene's germline CDR1 is SGHAT and CDR2 FQNNGV. The full variable domain, with the rest looked up from reference TRBV11-2 and TRBJ1-1, is EAGVAQSPRYKIIEKRQSVAFWCNPISGHATLYWYQQILGQGPKLLIQFQNNGVVDDSQLPKDRFSAERLKGVDSTLKIQPAKLEDSAVYLCASSAGYTEAFFGQGTRLTVV.